What follows are 30 T cell receptor beta chains derived from one specimen sequenced in a study of PD-1 blockade in classical Hodgkin lymphoma. Profiled with immunoSEQ multiplex PCR; TCRdb holds only in-frame clones, not every one. The table shows 20,000 to 25,000 clones, with about three quarters occurring only once. Every one of the patients relapsed after autologous stem cell transplantation (brentuximab vedotin exposure was variable). This sample comprised peripheral blood mononuclear cells (PBMCs), obtained before the second cycle of nivolumab. The receptors come from a human donor with classical Hodgkin lymphoma.

This chain links TRBV28 with TRBJ2-3, with 7 bases identical to TRBD2. The germline V gene encodes CDR1 MDHEN and CDR2 SYDVKM. The length of the CDR3 is 17 residues. Trimming took 1 base from V and 6 from J; bases not matched to a gene: 13. Here the CDR3 DNA reads TGTGCCAGCAGTTTATATGGGCGGGGTAGCGGGCGCGATACGCAGTATTTT. This gives the protein CASSLYGRGSGRDTQYF.

The chain employs TRBV28 and TRBJ2-7; D may match TRBD1 or TRBD2 (5 bases each). The CDR3 contains 15 residues. The germline V gene has CDR1 MDHEN and CDR2 SYDVKM. Trimming took off 1 base at V and 7 bases at J, with 17 bases between the two ends. CDR3 sequence (DNA): TGTGCCAGCAGTTTATTATTAGGATCGGGACGTGAGCAGTACTTC. It is translated as CASSLLLGSGREQYF.

The chain combines TRBV6-1 with TRBJ2-7; D not resolved. The CDR3 is 14 amino acids. Per the germline V gene, CDR1 is MNHNS and CDR2 is SASEGT. Trimming left V 1 base short and J 2 bases short, with 9 bases between. The CDR3 loop is CASSEGGLPYEQYF. CDR3 nucleotide sequence: TGTGCCAGCAGTGAAGGGGGTCTTCCCTACGAGCAGTACTTC.

The chain links TRBV4-3 to TRBJ2-7, with D possibly matching TRBD1 (5 bases). Deletions cut 0 bases from V and 4 bases from J, with 10 bases between. The CDR3 is made up of 14 amino acids. The V gene's germline CDR1 is LGHNA and CDR2 YSLEER. The CDR3 DNA sequence: TGCGCCAGCAGCCAAGATTGGGGCAGGTACGAGCAGTACTTC. It translates to CASSQDWGRYEQYF.

V is TRBV18 and J is TRBJ2-2, with 12 nucleotides matching TRBD2. This CDR3 spans 16 amino acids. V lost 0 bases and J lost 7; bases outside the gene matches: 3. CDR1 is KGHSH and CDR2 is LQKENI in the germline V gene. The CDR3 DNA reads TGTGCCAGCTCACCACCGACTAGCGGGAGAGGCGGGGAGCTGTTTTTT. The encoded protein is CASSPPTSGRGGELFF.

The chain has TRBV11-2 and TRBJ2-7; 9 bases line up with TRBD1. CDR1 is SGHAT, CDR2 FQNNGV, per germline. J gave up 3 bases and V 4 bases, and 4 bases lay outside the gene matches. The CDR3 has 14 amino acids. The CDR3 reads CASSYGQGIYEQYF. Here the CDR3 DNA reads TGTGCCAGCAGCTACGGACAGGGGATCTACGAGCAGTACTTC.

The V gene is TRBV7-9, the J gene TRBJ1-2; D perhaps matches TRBD1 (6 bases). There are 15 residues in the CDR3. Trimming removed 3 bases from V and 0 bases from J, with 11 bases in between. CDR1 SEHNR and CDR2 FQNEAQ come from the germline V gene (reference sequence). Here the CDR3 reads CASSLSQGPNYGYTF. The CDR3 DNA sequence: TGTGCCAGCAGCTTGTCACAGGGTCCTAACTATGGCTACACCTTC. The variable domain in full, with the rest retrieved from reference TRBV7-9 and TRBJ1-2, is DTGVSQNPRHKITKRGQNVTFRCDPISEHNRLYWYRQTLGQGPEFLTYFQNEAQLEKSRLLSDRFSAERPKGSFSTLEIQRTEQGDSAMYLCASSLSQGPNYGYTFGSGTRLTVV.

This rearrangement joins TRBV19 to TRBJ1-1; D is ambiguous. The CDR3 is 14 residues long. V lost 2 bases to trimming and J lost 0 bases, with 7 bases between them. Germline-derived CDR1 and CDR2 are LNHDA and SQIVND (reference sequence). The chain's CDR3 is CASSINTLNTEAFF. The CDR3 DNA follows: TGTGCCAGTAGTATAAACACGTTGAACACTGAAGCTTTCTTT.

The chain is built from TRBV11-3 and TRBJ2-7; 10 positions match TRBD1. The CDR3 runs 16 residues. Germline CDR1 SGHNT, CDR2 YENEEA. With V trimmed by 9 bases and J by 3 bases, 14 bases remained unmatched. The CDR3 is CARPGQGKFLNYEQYF. DNA for the CDR3: TGTGCCAGACCGGGACAGGGGAAGTTTTTGAACTACGAGCAGTACTTC.

V is TRBV7-6 and J is TRBJ2-1; D remains ambiguous. Trimming took off 4 bases at V and 1 base at J, with 8 bases between the two ends. Germline CDR1 and CDR2: SGHVS and FNYEAQ. This CDR3 spans 14 amino acids. The CDR3 bases are TGTGCCAGCAGCTCCGACGGGTCCTACAATGAGCAGTTCTTC. Translated, it gives CASSSDGSYNEQFF.

Details on this clone: The junction and the germline gene differ at one end; a read error may be behind it. The chain combines TRBV2 with TRBJ2-7; D call uncertain. The CDR3 covers 12 residues. The germline V gene has CDR1 SNHLY and CDR2 FYNNEI. The DNA for the CDR3 is TGTGCCAGCAGAGAAGAGAACTACGAGCAGTACTTC. Amino acids: CASREENYEQYF.

The rearrangement uses TRBV10-3 and TRBJ1-5; D unresolved. Germline assignment: CDR1 ENHRY and CDR2 SYGVKD. The CDR3 runs to 17 residues. Trimming stripped 4 bases from V and 4 bases from J, with 20 bases between. CDR3 sequence (DNA): TGTGCCATCAGTGGAGATCAGATCCGGGCCACAAATCAGCCCCAGCATTTT. It codes for CAISGDQIRATNQPQHF.

The CDR3 here is CASSRTGSGNTIYF. CDR3 coding DNA: TGTGCCAGCAGTCGTACGGGGTCTGGAAACACCATATATTTT. This chain links TRBV6-1 with TRBJ1-3; D is unresolved. Germline CDR1 reads MNHNS; CDR2 reads SASEGT. The V end was cut by 5 bases, the J end by 1 base, with 9 bases between. The CDR3 covers 14 residues.

The rearrangement joins TRBV18 to TRBJ2-7; D ambiguous. This CDR3 has 16 residues. Germline CDR1 KGHSH, CDR2 LQKENI. The V gene lost 4 bases and the J gene lost 1 base, with 17 bases spanning the gap. The CDR3 here is CASSLNSGGLSYEQYF. The DNA of the CDR3 is TGTGCCAGCTCACTCAACTCGGGTGGATTGTCCTACGAGCAGTACTTC.

The V gene is TRBV6-5, the J gene TRBJ1-2; unclear D gene. Germline CDR1 reads MNHEY; CDR2 reads SVGAGI. The CDR3 consists of 15 residues. Trimming cost V 1 base and J 4 bases, with 13 bases left between them. Here the CDR3 reads CASSYWEGRTYGYTF. In DNA form, the CDR3 reads TGTGCCAGCAGTTACTGGGAGGGAAGAACCTATGGCTACACCTTC.

The CDR3 region is CSLTRGNEQFF. DNA of the CDR3: TGCAGCTTGACCAGGGGGAATGAGCAGTTCTTC. The chain uses TRBV29-1 and TRBJ2-1; TRBD1 matches 7 bases. Per the germline V gene, CDR1 is SQVTM and CDR2 is ANQGSEA. V lost 8 bases and J lost 7; bases outside the gene matches: 5. This CDR3 has 11 residues.

The V gene is TRBV5-1, the J gene TRBJ1-1; D gene uncertain. From germline, CDR1 is SGHRS and CDR2 YFSETQ. Trimming took off 4 bases at V and 4 bases at J, with 11 bases between the two ends. This CDR3 comprises 13 residues. CDR3 sequence: CASSKSGTTEAFF. Written as DNA, the CDR3 is TGCGCCAGCAGCAAATCGGGTACCACTGAAGCTTTCTTT.

V usage is TRBV9 and J usage is TRBJ1-2; D possibly corresponds to TRBD1 (6 bases). The germline gives CDR1 SGDLS, CDR2 YYNGEE. This CDR3 is built from 13 residues. V gave up 0 bases and J gave up 8 bases, with 11 bases separating them. CDR3 sequence reads: CASSVVTGEGYTF. CDR3 bases: TGTGCCAGCAGCGTAGTGACAGGAGAAGGCTACACCTTC.

The chain uses TRBV7-8 and TRBJ2-3, with D perhaps TRBD2 (6 bases). Per germline, CDR1 SGHVS and CDR2 FQNEAQ. Trimming cost V 1 base and J 0 bases, with 17 bases left between them. CDR3 length equals 18 residues. For the CDR3, the DNA is TGTGCCAGCAGCTTAGGGAGGGGCCACCTTTCTAGCACAGATACGCAGTATTTT. Translating gives CASSLGRGHLSSTDTQYF.

The chain couples TRBV6-5 to TRBJ2-7; no definite D call. The germline V and J ends were trimmed by 0 bases and 4 bases, with 7 bases remaining between them. Germline values: CDR1 MNHEY, CDR2 SVGAGI. CDR3 length equals 13 residues. CDR3 DNA: TGTGCCAGCAGTTACTCGGGCAAGTACGAGCAGTACTTC. Encoded protein: CASSYSGKYEQYF.

The V and J genes are TRBV6-6 and TRBJ2-1; the D is unclear. Germline CDR1 is MNHNY and CDR2 is SVGAGI (reference sequence). This CDR3 is 14 amino acids long. Trimming removed 6 bases from V and 3 bases from J, with 12 bases in between. The CDR3 loop is CASRTQTYYNEQFF. The DNA for the CDR3 is TGTGCCAGCAGAACTCAGACGTACTACAATGAGCAGTTCTTC.

Within the sample, this clone is medium-sized. This sequence joins TRBV27 and TRBJ2-7; no clear D gene. The CDR3 is 13 amino acids. Trimming took off 3 bases at V and 4 bases at J, with 10 bases between the two ends. Germline V gene lookup returns CDR1 MNHEY and CDR2 SMNVEV (reference sequence). CDR3: CASSFQTEYEQYF. The CDR3 nucleotides read TGTGCCAGCAGTTTCCAGACCGAATACGAGCAGTACTTC.

On this clone: This CDR3 is also generated by other DNA sequences in the sample. This rearrangement joins TRBV7-2 to TRBJ2-7; D is possibly TRBD2 (5 bases). Germline CDR1 SGHTA, CDR2 FQGNSA. Trimming pared 3 bases from V and 3 bases from J, leaving 9 bases between. The CDR3 has 13 residues. The CDR3, as DNA: TGTGCCAGCAGCTTCGGACTCATCTACGAGCAGTACTTC. Protein sequence: CASSFGLIYEQYF. Variable domain in full (rest from reference TRBV7-2 and TRBJ2-7): GAGVSQSPSNKVTEKGKDVELRCDPISGHTALYWYRQSLGQGLEFLIYFQGNSAPDKSGLPSDRFSAERTGGSVSTLTIQRTQQEDSAVYLCASSFGLIYEQYFGPGTRLTVT.

The chain combines TRBV2 with TRBJ1-3; D is undetermined. The length of the CDR3 is 15 residues. The germline V gene has CDR1 SNHLY and CDR2 FYNNEI. V lost 4 bases to trimming and J lost 0 bases, with 10 bases between them. CDR3: CASSVRRNSGNTIYF. CDR3 coding DNA: TGTGCCAGCAGTGTGAGGCGGAACTCTGGAAACACCATATATTTT.

This sequence joins TRBV6-5 and TRBJ1-2; D gene unclear. Germline V gene lookup returns CDR1 MNHEY and CDR2 SVGAGI. This CDR3 spans 15 amino acids. V dropped 0 bases and J dropped 0 bases, with 8 bases sitting between them. The CDR3 sequence is CASSYSYYSNYGYTF. For the CDR3, the DNA is TGTGCCAGCAGTTACTCGTACTACTCTAACTATGGCTACACCTTC.

V and J are TRBV5-1 and TRBJ2-3; D unclear. Germline V gene data show CDR1 as SGHRS and CDR2 as YFSETQ. The CDR3 consists of 12 residues. With 2 bases removed from V and 1 base from J, the gap between germline ends came to 2 bases. Written as DNA, the CDR3 is TGCGCCAGCAGCTTCGGCACAGATACGCAGTATTTT. It translates to CASSFGTDTQYF.

The CDR3 here is CASSDRGTGGNTGELFF. The CDR3 bases are TGTGCCAGCAGTGATCGGGGGACAGGGGGAAACACCGGGGAGCTGTTTTTT. This chain joins TRBV2 and TRBJ2-2, with TRBD1 matching over 11 bases. The germline gives CDR1 SNHLY, CDR2 FYNNEI. Trimming removed 3 bases from V and 2 bases from J; junction bases left unmatched: 5. The CDR3 has 17 amino acids.

The V and J genes are TRBV2 and TRBJ1-2, with 7 positions matching TRBD1. The germline CDR1 and CDR2 sequences are SNHLY and FYNNEI. This CDR3 has 15 residues. With 4 bases clipped from V and 3 bases from J, the junction kept 8 bases outside the gene matches. The CDR3 spells CASSGGTAQDYGYTF. CDR3 bases: TGTGCCAGCAGTGGGGGGACAGCTCAAGACTATGGCTACACCTTC.

The chain couples TRBV5-1 to TRBJ2-7; the match to TRBD1 covers 11 bases. Germline V CDR1 and CDR2: SGHRS, YFSETQ. V shed 0 bases, J shed 0 bases, and the junction held 2 bases outside the gene matches. This CDR3 is built from 16 residues. DNA for the CDR3: TGCGCCAGCAGCTTGGGCGGGACAGGGGGCTCCTACGAGCAGTACTTC. Amino acid sequence: CASSLGGTGGSYEQYF.

V usage is TRBV5-6 and J usage is TRBJ2-3; 10 nucleotides align to TRBD2. The germline CDR1 and CDR2 sequences are SGHDT and YYEEEE. V gave up 1 base and J gave up 3 bases; unmatched junction bases: 2. This CDR3 comprises 15 residues. CDR3 in amino acids: CASSLKLAGTDTQYF. The DNA of the CDR3 is TGTGCCAGCAGCTTGAAACTAGCGGGGACAGATACGCAGTATTTT.